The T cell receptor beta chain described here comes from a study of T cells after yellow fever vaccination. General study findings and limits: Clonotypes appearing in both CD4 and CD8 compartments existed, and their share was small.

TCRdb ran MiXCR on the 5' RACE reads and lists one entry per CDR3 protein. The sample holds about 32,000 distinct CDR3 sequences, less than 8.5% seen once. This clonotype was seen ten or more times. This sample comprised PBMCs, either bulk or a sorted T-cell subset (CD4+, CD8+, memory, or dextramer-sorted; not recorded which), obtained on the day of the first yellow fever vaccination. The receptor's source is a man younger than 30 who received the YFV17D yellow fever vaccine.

The CDR3 DNA reads as TGTGCCAGCAGTGAGGGACAGAACTATGGCTACACCTTC. Protein: CASSEGQNYGYTF. The chain employs TRBV28 and TRBJ1-2; TRBD1 matches at 7 bases. CDR1 is MDHEN, CDR2 SYDVKM, per germline. The J segment lost 2 bases and the V segment lost 5 bases, leaving 2 bases of the junction unmatched. The CDR3 sequence is 13 residues long.